One and the same sample provided the 24 T cell receptor beta chains below, sequenced in a study of cytomegalovirus exposure and HLA in healthy donors. The table came from immunoSEQ multiplex PCR; TCRdb's copy has only in-frame clones and leaves some out. This sample has about 140,000 clones, with 86% found just once. Sequencing was carried out using PBMCs. These receptors were collected from a man between 18 and 29 years old in good health and CMV-seronegative.

The gene calls are TRBV6-1 and TRBJ1-6; D unresolved. The CDR3 contains 13 residues. V dropped 6 bases and J dropped 5 bases, with 8 bases sitting between them. Germline V gene sequence: CDR1 MNHNS, CDR2 SASEGT. The CDR3: CASRVQNNSPLHF. For the CDR3, the DNA is TGTGCCAGCAGGGTACAGAATAATTCACCCCTCCACTTT.

V usage is TRBV5-1 and J usage is TRBJ1-5, with D unclear. The CDR3 has 15 amino acids. V was cut by 4 bases and J by 7 bases, with 18 bases left in between. Germline loops: CDR1 SGHRS, CDR2 YFSETQ. The CDR3 region has the DNA TGCGCCAGCAGCCTTGAAAGTGGCCCCGGGCAGCCCCAGCATTTT. Translation gives CASSLESGPGQPQHF.

The rearrangement joins TRBV7-9 to TRBJ2-5, with 12 bases identical to TRBD1. The CDR3 length is 16 residues. Germline V lookup: CDR1 SEHNR, CDR2 FQNEAQ (reference sequence). Unmatched junction bases numbered 6, after V lost 5 bases and J lost 2 bases. The DNA of the CDR3 is TGTGCCAGCAGCCAGGGACAGGGGGCGGATCAAGAGACCCAGTACTTC. This codes for CASSQGQGADQETQYF. The full variable domain, in which reference TRBV7-9 and TRBJ2-5 provide the parts outside the CDR3, is DTGVSQNPRHKITKRGQNVTFRCDPISEHNRLYWYRQTLGQGPEFLTYFQNEAQLEKSRLLSDRFSAERPKGSFSTLEIQRTEQGDSAMYLCASSQGQGADQETQYFGPGTRLLVL.

The chain combines TRBV7-9 with TRBJ2-4, with D tentatively TRBD1 (5 bases). The germline V gene encodes CDR1 SEHNR and CDR2 FQNEAQ (reference sequence). Trimming cost V 5 bases and J 8 bases, with 10 bases left between them. This CDR3 region has 12 residues. CDR3 DNA: TGTGCCAGCAGCGAAGGGGCTTACATTCAGTACTTC. This sequence encodes CASSEGAYIQYF.

The chain combines TRBV6-6 with TRBJ1-2, with 9 bases fitting TRBD1. J gave up 3 bases and V 5 bases, and 10 bases lay outside the gene matches. There are 16 residues in the CDR3. Germline-derived CDR1 and CDR2 are MNHNY and SVGAGI (reference sequence). The CDR3 sequence: CASSPTNRGRDYGYTF. The CDR3 nucleotides are TGTGCCAGCAGTCCTACAAACAGGGGGCGCGACTATGGCTACACCTTC.

The chain joins TRBV6-5 to TRBJ2-4, with D maybe TRBD2 (5 bases). CDR1 and CDR2 from the germline V gene are MNHEY and SVGAGI. Trimming pared 7 bases from V and 6 bases from J, leaving 13 bases between. The CDR3 totals 13 residues. For the CDR3, the DNA is TGTGCCAGCACAAGGAGGAAGGGAAACATTCAGTACTTC. This encodes CASTRRKGNIQYF.

V and J are TRBV7-2 and TRBJ2-1, with a weak D call TRBD2 (5 bases). The CDR3 length is 15 residues. The V gene lost 2 bases and the J gene lost 1 base, with 9 bases spanning the gap. Germline V gene sequence: CDR1 SGHTA, CDR2 FQGNSA. The DNA for the CDR3 is TGTGCCAGCAGCTTAAGCGGCGCTTCCTACAATGAGCAGTTCTTC. Residues: CASSLSGASYNEQFF.

As for this clone: At one end, the junction sequence differs from germline, possibly due to a read error. The J gene is TRBJ2-4, the V gene TRBV2; D perhaps matches TRBD1 (5 bases). CDR1 and CDR2 (germline): SNHLY, FYNNEI. The CDR3 length is 16 residues. CDR3 nucleotides: TGTGCCAGCAGTGAAAGACAGAACGGAGCAAAAAGCATTCAGTACTTC. This translates into CASSERQNGAKSIQYF.

This chain uses TRBV5-1 with TRBJ2-1, with 9 bases that match TRBD2. Per germline, CDR1 SGHRS and CDR2 YFSETQ. This CDR3 contains 15 residues. The V and J ends lost 4 bases and 5 bases, in that order; junction bases with no gene match: 7. CDR3: CASSPGLADDNEQFF. The CDR3 DNA reads TGCGCCAGCAGCCCGGGACTAGCAGACGACAATGAGCAGTTCTTC.

The chain employs TRBV5-6 and TRBJ2-4; TRBD1 is a possible D gene (6 bases). The V gene's germline CDR1 is SGHDT and CDR2 YYEEEE. V dropped 4 bases and J dropped 0 bases, with 20 bases sitting between them. The CDR3 has 18 residues. CDR3 protein: CASSRRQARSLAKNIQYF. CDR3 bases: TGTGCCAGCAGCCGCCGACAGGCACGTTCTCTAGCCAAAAACATTCAGTACTTC.

The chain is built from TRBV19 and TRBJ1-4; 7 positions match TRBD1. V was pared by 6 bases and J by 3 bases, with 4 bases of the junction left unmatched. This CDR3 region has 14 residues. Germline lookup yields CDR1 LNHDA and CDR2 SQIVND (reference sequence). CDR3 sequence (DNA): TGTGCCAGTAGCGGGACAGTCGCTAATGAAAAACTGTTTTTT. Its translation: CASSGTVANEKLFF.

CDR3 bases: TGTGCCAGCTTAACCCCGGGACTAGCGTGGGAGACCCAGTACTTC. It is translated as CASLTPGLAWETQYF. The chain combines TRBV2 with TRBJ2-5; 10 nucleotides line up with TRBD2. The V gene end was trimmed by 8 bases and the J gene end by 5 bases; junction bases not matched to a gene: 11. The CDR3 is made up of 15 amino acids. Germline CDR1 is SNHLY and CDR2 is FYNNEI. The full variable domain, in which reference TRBV2 and TRBJ2-5 provide the parts outside the CDR3, is EPEVTQTPSHQVTQMGQEVILRCVPISNHLYFYWYRQILGQKVEFLVSFYNNEISEKSEIFDDQFSVERPDGSNFTLKIRSTKLEDSAMYFCASLTPGLAWETQYFGPGTRLLVL.

The chain links TRBV19 to TRBJ2-7, with 13 bases fitting TRBD2. With 6 bases clipped from V and 4 bases from J, the junction kept 3 bases outside the gene matches. The CDR3 loop spans 14 amino acids. Germline CDR1 and CDR2: LNHDA and SQIVND (reference sequence). The CDR3 sequence: CASSRLAGGYEQYF. The CDR3 bases are TGTGCCAGTAGCCGACTAGCGGGGGGATACGAGCAGTACTTC.

The chain couples TRBV9 to TRBJ2-5, with 10 bases fitting TRBD2. V shed 5 bases, J shed 2 bases, and the junction held 6 bases outside the gene matches. The germline V gene encodes CDR1 SGDLS and CDR2 YYNGEE. The CDR3 contains 15 residues. As DNA, the CDR3 is TGTGCCAGCAGTATGGGACTAGCGAATCAAGAGACCCAGTACTTC. It yields the protein CASSMGLANQETQYF.

The J gene is TRBJ2-1, the V gene TRBV6-5; the match to TRBD2 covers 8 bases. CDR1 MNHEY and CDR2 SVGAGI come from the germline V gene. Trimming removed 7 bases from V and 14 bases from J; junction bases left unmatched: 7. The CDR3 runs to 11 residues. The CDR3 here is CASTGGRGEFF. For the CDR3, the DNA is TGTGCCAGCACGGGTGGGCGGGGGGAGTTCTTC.

The rearrangement joins TRBV7-9 to TRBJ2-1; 10 bases match TRBD2. The V gene's germline CDR1 is SEHNR and CDR2 FQNEAQ (reference sequence). The CDR3 has 16 amino acids. V shed 5 bases, J shed 0 bases, and the junction held 4 bases outside the gene matches. The CDR3 loop is CASSTLAGSSYNEQFF. The CDR3 bases are TGTGCCAGCAGCACACTAGCGGGGAGCTCCTACAATGAGCAGTTCTTC.

The rearrangement links TRBV11-2 to TRBJ2-1; 9 positions agree with TRBD2. CDR1 is SGHAT, CDR2 FQNNGV, per germline. Trimming at V came to 0 bases and at J to 3 bases, leaving 3 bases not matched to a gene. This CDR3 spans 16 amino acids. CDR3 amino acids: CASSLEWRGGYNEQFF. The CDR3 nucleotides read TGTGCCAGCAGCTTAGAATGGCGGGGGGGCTACAATGAGCAGTTCTTC.

This chain connects TRBV15 to TRBJ2-2, with 7 bases fitting TRBD1. The V gene's germline CDR1 is LNHNV and CDR2 YYDKDF (reference sequence). The CDR3 spans 17 residues. V was pared by 0 bases and J by 1 base, with 5 bases of the junction left unmatched. CDR3 DNA: TGTGCCACCAGCAGAGATCCCCGGACAGGGAACACCGGGGAGCTGTTTTTT. Amino acids: CATSRDPRTGNTGELFF.

The rearrangement uses TRBV18 and TRBJ1-5; D gene uncertain. Per the germline V gene, CDR1 is KGHSH and CDR2 is LQKENI. The CDR3 length is 17 residues. Trimming took off 4 bases at V and 5 bases at J, with 21 bases between the two ends. DNA for the CDR3: TGTGCCAGCTCACGGTCCTACCGGAGCGGGAACGATCAGCCCCAGCATTTT. This encodes CASSRSYRSGNDQPQHF.

This chain joins TRBV7-9 and TRBJ2-7; 7 bases fit TRBD2. The CDR3 is 13 residues long. Germline V CDR1 and CDR2: SEHNR, FQNEAQ (reference sequence). Germline trimming cut 5 bases from V and 3 bases from J; bases unmatched to any gene: 4. CDR3 coding DNA: TGTGCCAGCAGCCGGGCTAGCGGCTACGAGCAGTACTTC. It translates to CASSRASGYEQYF.

The gene calls are TRBV2 and TRBJ2-1; D possibly corresponds to TRBD2 (5 bases). The V gene's germline CDR1 is SNHLY and CDR2 FYNNEI. The CDR3 is 13 residues long. Trimming took off 8 bases at V and 7 bases at J, with 15 bases between the two ends. The CDR3 DNA reads TGTGCCAGCTGGCGGGTGGGATGGAATGAGCAGTTCTTC. Its translation: CASWRVGWNEQFF.

This chain links TRBV4-1 with TRBJ2-1; a weak D match, TRBD2 (5 bases). V was cut by 4 bases and J by 5 bases, with 12 bases left in between. Germline V gene data show CDR1 as MGHRA and CDR2 as YSYEKL. This CDR3 spans 14 amino acids. In DNA, the CDR3 is TGCGCCAGCAGCCTCCGGACCGGGGACAATGAGCAGTTCTTC. Its protein product is CASSLRTGDNEQFF.

The chain uses TRBV2 and TRBJ2-1; maybe TRBD1 (6 bases). The ends were cut back, 4 bases at V and 8 bases at J, with 15 bases in the middle. Per germline, CDR1 SNHLY and CDR2 FYNNEI. This CDR3 comprises 14 residues. CDR3 in amino acids: CASSVNRVSDEQFF. The CDR3 DNA follows: TGTGCCAGCAGTGTAAACAGGGTTTCCGATGAGCAGTTCTTC.

This sequence joins TRBV6-5 and TRBJ1-1; D possibly corresponds to TRBD1 (5 bases). The CDR3 is 16 residues long. Germline V CDR1 and CDR2: MNHEY, SVGAGI. V lost 0 bases and J 3 bases, leaving 14 bases between the germline ends. CDR3 in amino acids: CASSYSTGRADTEAFF. The CDR3 region has the DNA TGTGCCAGCAGTTACTCTACGGGCAGGGCGGACACTGAAGCTTTCTTT.